This T cell receptor (beta chain) emerged from a study of blood T cell repertoires in COVID-19. Overall study context: Italy, Spain and the United States were the sources of the convalescent and acute COVID-19 samples. PBMCs, B-cell-depleted T cells, or T cells provided the cDNA or gDNA that made up the material.

Source study methods: Nucleated cell number was recorded as an estimate derived from reference gene primer amplification. Method: immunoSEQ multiplex PCR; TCRdb's copy keeps in-frame clones and lacks some. Clone size and the V and J calls come from that table; the DNA yielded D and trimming. This repertoire shows about 140,000 clones, approximately 79% found once; its top ten account for roughly 3.5%. This CDR3 contains 14 residues. The germline V gene encodes CDR1 SGHNT and CDR2 YYREEE (reference sequence). V trimming: 10 bases; J trimming: 0 bases; junction bases outside the gene matches: 5. Sequenced material: peripheral blood. The sequence derives from a man between 60 and 75 years old with acute or convalescent COVID-19. The rearrangement joins TRBV5-4 to TRBJ2-3; 10 bases match TRBD2. CDR3 sequence reads: CASTTSGSTDTQYF. The CDR3 nucleotides read TGTGCCTCTACGACTAGCGGGAGCACAGATACGCAGTATTTT.